This TCR beta chain was captured by sequencing in a study of blood T cell repertoires in COVID-19. In the study overall: PBMCs, B-cell-depleted T cells, or T cells were the source of the cDNA or gDNA that made up the material.

Germline V gene data show CDR1 as GTSNPN and CDR2 as SVGIG (reference sequence). The junction had 14 bases not matched to a gene; V was cut back by 3 bases and J by 1 base. The CDR3 length is 19 residues. Source study methods: Amplified reference gene primers provided the basis for estimating nucleated cell counts. The protocol was immunoSEQ multiplex PCR, while the TCRdb copy is restricted to in-frame clones and leaves out a portion. That table is the source of V, J and clone size, and D and trimming were worked out from the DNA. The table lists 150,000 to 200,000 clones, about 80% of them singletons, with 6% to 8% in the top ten.

The receptor was isolated from a human donor with acute or convalescent COVID-19. The donor label of this sample is uncertain. The sample was peripheral blood. The rearrangement links TRBV30 to TRBJ2-1; 11 nucleotides agree with TRBD2. CDR3 DNA: TGTGCCTGGAGCGGGGAAATAGCGGGAGGGCCGGTATCCTACAATGAGCAGTTCTTC. Translating gives CAWSGEIAGGPVSYNEQFF.